Sequencing of this T cell receptor (beta chain) was carried out in a study of blood T cell repertoires in COVID-19. TCRdb's copy holds only in-frame clones and misses some; the assay was immunoSEQ multiplex PCR. The data show 150,000 or so clones, approximately 82% seen once. V trimming: 4 bases; J trimming: 7 bases; junction bases outside the gene matches: 7. Per germline, CDR1 SEHNR and CDR2 FQNEAQ (reference sequence). The CDR3 is 15 amino acids. This TCR was sampled from a woman of 80 years or more with acute or convalescent COVID-19. The sequenced sample was peripheral blood. V is TRBV7-9 and J is TRBJ1-4; 9 bases line up with TRBD1. CDR3 DNA: TGTGCCAGCAGCTCACAGGGGGCGAAAAGTGAAAAACTGTTTTTT. This sequence encodes CASSSQGAKSEKLFF.